These 26 T cell receptor beta chains were all obtained from the same sample, sequenced in a study of shared clonotypes between healthy human individuals. Some clones are missing from TCRdb's copy, which holds only in-frame ones; the method was immunoSEQ multiplex PCR. The table lists roughly 700,000 clones, about 74% of them singletons. Sequences were obtained from memory CD4+ T cells sorted from blood. Specified subset: CD45RA-negative fraction. Receptors originate from a woman aged 30 to 39 in good health.

The chain carries TRBV15 and TRBJ2-6; possibly TRBD1 for D (7 bases). V dropped 3 bases and J dropped 0 bases, with 9 bases sitting between them. The CDR3 contains 16 residues. Germline V gene data show CDR1 as LNHNV and CDR2 as YYDKDF (reference sequence). CDR3 residues: CATSRQGGSGANVLTF. CDR3 DNA sequence: TGTGCCACCAGCAGGCAGGGGGGCTCTGGGGCCAACGTCCTGACTTTC.

This clone appeared once. The same CDR3 also results from other DNA sequences found in this sample. The V and J genes are TRBV5-1 and TRBJ1-3; TRBD1 is a possible D gene (5 bases). The CDR3 extends over 14 amino acids. CDR1 is SGHRS and CDR2 is YFSETQ in the germline V gene. V lost 4 bases, J lost 0 bases, and 8 bases lay in between. In nucleotides, the CDR3 is TGCGCCAGCAGCGCAGGGACCTCTGGAAACACCATATATTTT. This encodes CASSAGTSGNTIYF.

This clone was counted a few times. The rearrangement joins TRBV7-9 to TRBJ2-7; the match to TRBD1 covers 8 bases. This CDR3 spans 12 amino acids. Germline CDR1 and CDR2: SEHNR and FQNEAQ (reference sequence). V lost 10 bases to trimming and J lost 5 bases; unmatched junction nucleotides: 7. The CDR3, as DNA: TGTGCCAACGGACAGGGTCTCCACGAGCAGTACTTC. Encoded protein: CANGQGLHEQYF.

The rearrangement links TRBV5-1 to TRBJ2-1; D may be TRBD1 (7 bases). Per germline, CDR1 SGHRS and CDR2 YFSETQ. The CDR3 is 13 residues long. Trimming took 5 bases from V and 4 from J, leaving 10 bases between them. The CDR3 region is CASRAGQYNEQFF. In nucleotides, the CDR3 is TGCGCCAGCAGGGCGGGACAGTACAATGAGCAGTTCTTC.

This clone came up a few times. The rearrangement uses TRBV29-1 and TRBJ2-5; possible D gene TRBD2, 5 bases. V dropped 7 bases and J dropped 5 bases, with 14 bases sitting between them. CDR3 length: 12 amino acids. Germline-derived CDR1 and CDR2 are SQVTM and ANQGSEA. CDR3 loop: CSGRTGLETQYF. CDR3 sequence (DNA): TGCAGCGGACGGACTGGCTTGGAGACCCAGTACTTC.

The V call is TRBV15, the J call TRBJ2-3; D not resolved. V lost 0 bases, J lost 8 bases, and 9 bases lay in between. Germline V lookup: CDR1 LNHNV, CDR2 YYDKDF (reference sequence). The CDR3 covers 13 residues. The DNA of the CDR3 is TGTGCCACCAGCAGAGACTACACGAGTACGCAGTATTTT. Translation gives CATSRDYTSTQYF. Full variable domain (outside the CDR3, taken from reference TRBV15 and TRBJ2-3): DAMVIQNPRYQVTQFGKPVTLSCSQTLNHNVMYWYQQKSSQAPKLLFHYYDKDFNNEADTPDNFQSRRPNTSFCFLDIRSPGLGDTAMYLCATSRDYTSTQYFGPGTRLTVL.

This chain connects TRBV5-1 to TRBJ2-1; D remains unclear. The CDR3 is 14 residues long. V was cut by 3 bases and J by 6 bases, with 13 bases left in between. Germline CDR1 reads SGHRS; CDR2 reads YFSETQ. CDR3 amino acids: CASSSRTYGNEQFF. Here the CDR3 DNA reads TGCGCCAGCAGCTCGAGGACGTATGGCAATGAGCAGTTCTTC. The full variable domain, with the rest looked up from reference TRBV5-1 and TRBJ2-1, is KAGVTQTPRYLIKTRGQQVTLSCSPISGHRSVSWYQQTPGQGLQFLFEYFSETQRNKGNFPGRFSGRQFSNSRSEMNVSTLELGDSALYLCASSSRTYGNEQFFGPGTRLTVL.

J is TRBJ1-2 and V is TRBV27; perhaps TRBD1 as D (5 bases). The CDR3 consists of 17 residues. V was pared by 2 bases and J by 8 bases, with 24 bases between. Germline V CDR1 and CDR2: MNHEY, SMNVEV (reference sequence). The CDR3, as DNA: TGTGCCAGCAGTTTAGAACAGGAAGAAGGGACCCTGGGGGGCTACACCTTC. Translation gives CASSLEQEEGTLGGYTF.

A single count supports this clone. This rearrangement joins TRBV6-4 to TRBJ2-1, with D uncertain. Germline V CDR1 and CDR2: MRHNA, SNTAGT. Trimming took off 5 bases at V and 0 bases at J, with 11 bases between the two ends. The CDR3 covers 15 residues. The CDR3 loop is CASSRTAGSYNEQFF. The CDR3 DNA is TGTGCCAGCAGTCGGACCGCCGGCTCCTACAATGAGCAGTTCTTC.

The J gene is TRBJ2-1, the V gene TRBV20-1; D may correspond to TRBD1 or TRBD2 (5 bases each). CDR3 size: 10 residues. The ends were cut back, 6 bases at V and 10 bases at J, with 10 bases in the middle. Germline V CDR1 and CDR2: DFQATT, SNEGSKA (reference sequence). The CDR3 DNA reads as TGCAGTGCCCTCCGGGGCGAGCAGTTCTTC. Translated, it gives CSALRGEQFF.

The rearrangement uses TRBV11-1 and TRBJ2-7, with 10 bases matching TRBD2. V trimming: 7 bases; J trimming: 1 base; junction bases outside the gene matches: 7. The CDR3 has 15 residues. Germline loops: CDR1 SGHAT, CDR2 FQDESV (reference sequence). The CDR3: CASTPLAGISYEQYF. CDR3 bases: TGTGCCAGCACCCCACTAGCGGGGATTTCCTACGAGCAGTACTTC.

This rearrangement joins TRBV19 to TRBJ2-3; D may be TRBD1 or TRBD2 (5 bases each). Germline V CDR1 and CDR2: LNHDA, SQIVND (reference sequence). The ends were cut back, 3 bases at V and 7 bases at J, with 14 bases in the middle. The CDR3 is made up of 14 amino acids. The DNA for the CDR3 is TGTGCCAGTAGTATTGGGGGATTTCGTAATACGCAGTATTTT. Amino acid sequence: CASSIGGFRNTQYF.

The chain joins TRBV28 to TRBJ2-2; 13 nucleotides match TRBD2. J lost 7 bases, V lost 2 bases, and 7 bases had no gene match. Germline lookup yields CDR1 MDHEN and CDR2 SYDVKM. This CDR3 comprises 17 residues. The CDR3 loop is CASSLEGTSGTVGELFF. CDR3 in DNA: TGTGCCAGCAGTTTAGAGGGGACTAGCGGGACTGTCGGGGAGCTGTTTTTT.

The V and J genes are TRBV7-9 and TRBJ2-1; TRBD2 agrees at 9 bases. The junction had 9 bases not matched to a gene; V was cut back by 5 bases and J by 4 bases. The germline V gene has CDR1 SEHNR and CDR2 FQNEAQ (reference sequence). The CDR3 has 16 amino acids. Here the CDR3 reads CASSDRASGIYNEQFF. CDR3 nucleotides: TGTGCCAGCAGCGATAGGGCTAGCGGGATTTACAATGAGCAGTTCTTC.

The chain combines TRBV6-4 with TRBJ2-7, with 12 bases matching TRBD2. Trimming took 4 bases from V and 2 from J; bases not matched to a gene: 3. This CDR3 is built from 15 residues. Looked up from germline, CDR1 is MRHNA and CDR2 is SNTAGT. As DNA, the CDR3 is TGTGCCAGCAGTGGACTAGCGGGGGCCCCCTACGAGCAGTACTTC. The encoded protein is CASSGLAGAPYEQYF.

This clone appeared once. V gene TRBV5-1 combines with J gene TRBJ1-2; no firm D call. The V and J ends lost 5 bases and 2 bases respectively, with 13 bases between them. Germline V gene lookup returns CDR1 SGHRS and CDR2 YFSETQ. CDR3 size: 14 residues. CDR3 in amino acids: CASSRSGDNYGYTF. DNA of the CDR3: TGCGCCAGCAGTCGATCAGGAGACAACTATGGCTACACCTTC.

This clone was counted a single time. The chain couples TRBV2 to TRBJ2-7, with 8 bases fitting TRBD2. V trimming: 6 bases; J trimming: 0 bases; junction bases outside the gene matches: 7. CDR1 and CDR2 from the germline V gene are SNHLY and FYNNEI. The CDR3 loop spans 15 amino acids. The CDR3, as DNA: TGTGCCAGCAGGAGCGGGCGGGAGGTCTCCTACGAGCAGTACTTC. Translation: CASRSGREVSYEQYF.

This clone occurred once. V gene TRBV11-2 combines with J gene TRBJ2-1; 7 nucleotides agree with TRBD1. The germline V gene encodes CDR1 SGHAT and CDR2 FQNNGV. V gave up 5 bases and J gave up 3 bases; unmatched junction bases: 10. The CDR3 totals 16 residues. CDR3 DNA: TGTGCCAGCAGCGGCGTTACAGGGGAAAACTACAATGAGCAGTTCTTC. It specifies CASSGVTGENYNEQFF.

This rearrangement joins TRBV27 to TRBJ2-7; 16 nucleotides match TRBD2. This CDR3 is built from 17 residues. Trimming at V came to 4 bases and at J to 1 base, leaving 4 bases not matched to a gene. Per germline, CDR1 MNHEY and CDR2 SMNVEV (reference sequence). The CDR3 region is CASSSGGLAGGSYEQYF. For the CDR3, the DNA is TGTGCCAGCAGTTCGGGGGGACTAGCGGGAGGGTCCTACGAGCAGTACTTC.

The chain joins TRBV7-9 to TRBJ1-1; D is uncertain. This CDR3 region has 15 residues. V lost 1 base to trimming and J lost 3 bases, with 12 bases between them. Germline CDR1 is SEHNR and CDR2 is FQNEAQ (reference sequence). In DNA form, the CDR3 reads TGTGCCAGCAGCTTAGGGGTGCCCCGGCACACTGAAGCTTTCTTT. Amino acids: CASSLGVPRHTEAFF.

The V and J genes are TRBV11-3 and TRBJ2-3, with TRBD2 identical over 16 bases. Germline trimming cut 5 bases from V and 4 bases from J; bases unmatched to any gene: 6. The CDR3 totals 17 residues. From germline, CDR1 is SGHNT and CDR2 YENEEA. The CDR3 loop reads CASSTGLAGGPSDTQYF. DNA of the CDR3: TGTGCCAGCAGCACGGGACTAGCGGGAGGGCCGTCAGATACGCAGTATTTT.

The CDR3: CASSEARRGETQYF. The CDR3 DNA follows: TGTGCCAGCAGTGAAGCGCGCAGGGGAGAGACCCAGTACTTC. The V and J genes are TRBV6-1 and TRBJ2-5; the D gene is possibly TRBD1 (6 bases). The CDR3 extends over 14 amino acids. Germline-derived CDR1 and CDR2 are MNHNS and SASEGT. Trimming took off 0 bases at V and 4 bases at J, with 9 bases between the two ends.

This rearrangement joins TRBV5-1 to TRBJ1-2; TRBD1 might be the D (6 bases). V was clipped by 0 bases and J by 2 bases, with 20 bases between them. The CDR3 has 18 residues. Looked up from germline, CDR1 is SGHRS and CDR2 is YFSETQ. This CDR3 reads CASSLGAGGQGRNYGYTF. CDR3 nucleotides: TGCGCCAGCAGCTTGGGGGCGGGGGGCCAGGGTAGGAACTATGGCTACACCTTC.

V gene TRBV11-2 combines with J gene TRBJ2-5; 7 positions match TRBD2. The CDR3 extends over 17 amino acids. From germline, CDR1 is SGHAT and CDR2 FQNNGV. V lost 4 bases to trimming and J lost 2 bases; unmatched junction nucleotides: 13. The CDR3 DNA follows: TGTGCCAGCAGCTCTAGAGCTTATTCTAGCGGACAAGAGACCCAGTACTTC. Amino acids: CASSSRAYSSGQETQYF.

The rearrangement uses TRBV5-4 and TRBJ1-1; 9 nucleotides agree with TRBD1. This CDR3 comprises 15 residues. The trim removed 4 bases at V and 5 bases at J, leaving 9 bases unmatched. Germline V gene sequence: CDR1 SGHNT, CDR2 YYREEE (reference sequence). CDR3 DNA sequence: TGTGCCAGCAGCACCCCCGGACAGGGGAGGACTGAAGCTTTCTTT. It translates to CASSTPGQGRTEAFF. The full variable domain, completed using reference TRBV5-4 and TRBJ1-1, is ETGVTQSPTHLIKTRGQQVTLRCSSQSGHNTVSWYQQALGQGPQFIFQYYREEENGRGNFPPRFSGLQFPNYSSELNVNALELDDSALYLCASSTPGQGRTEAFFGQGTRLTVV.

The chain recombines TRBV30 with TRBJ2-7; D call uncertain. The CDR3 is made up of 13 amino acids. The germline CDR1 and CDR2 sequences are GTSNPN and SVGIG (reference sequence). V lost 5 bases to trimming and J lost 2 bases, with 13 bases between them. The CDR3 protein is CAWRINGPYEQYF. The CDR3 coding sequence is TGTGCCTGGCGCATTAACGGGCCCTACGAGCAGTACTTC.